This TCR beta chain was profiled in a study of cytomegalovirus exposure and HLA in healthy donors. Study findings and constraints: Data from an earlier analysis indicated that most TCR beta V segments were productive either about 90% or about 30% of the time.

Primers: 60 Vbeta forward and 13 Jbeta reverse. Method: immunoSEQ multiplex PCR; TCRdb's copy keeps in-frame clones and lacks some. The sample holds about 210,000 clones, approximately 80% seen once. CDR3 length equals 16 residues. Trimming shortened V by 8 bases and J by 7 bases, and 23 bases separated the two germline ends. In germline, CDR1 is SNHLY, CDR2 FYNNEI. As to this clone: Its antigen is unidentified.

Sequenced input: PBMCs. The rearrangement links TRBV2 to TRBJ1-4, with TRBD1 as a possible D gene (5 bases). This sequence was found in a man aged 25-45 years in good health and CMV-seronegative. As DNA, the CDR3 is TGTGCCAGCGGAACCCCTTTGAGGCTGGGGGGTGAAAAACTGTTTTTT. Translating it yields CASGTPLRLGGEKLFF. Based on the CDR3 plus reference TRBV2 and TRBJ1-4, the full variable domain is EPEVTQTPSHQVTQMGQEVILRCVPISNHLYFYWYRQILGQKVEFLVSFYNNEISEKSEIFDDQFSVERPDGSNFTLKIRSTKLEDSAMYFCASGTPLRLGGEKLFFGSGTQLSVL.